This T cell receptor (beta chain) appears in the sequencing data of a study of T cell responses to AZD1222 COVID-19 vaccine. Study-level points and caveats: It was only a handful of AZD1222 recipients who were seropositive at baseline. Donors were chiefly white British, with a greater number of females, and clonal diversity was perhaps underestimated.

V lost 2 bases and J lost 1, with 9 bases in between. This CDR3 has 14 residues. Germline V gives CDR1 GTSNPN, CDR2 SVGIG (reference sequence). Clones were read by immunoSEQ multiplex PCR, and TCRdb kept only the in-frame ones, dropping some. In the table there are around 160,000 clones, 90% to 95% of which are singletons. About this clone: Its specificity is unknown.

The chain uses TRBV30 and TRBJ1-3, with D possibly matching TRBD1 (5 bases). This TCR derives from an adult in good health. Sequences were derived from peripheral blood, sampled on day 0 of MenACWY control vaccination. CDR3 protein: CAWSWSGSGNTIYF. The CDR3 DNA sequence: TGTGCCTGGAGTTGGTCAGGGTCTGGAAACACCATATATTTT.